This T cell receptor beta chain was retrieved from a study of response to subunit inactivated influenza vaccine. To note about this clonotype: The antigen is undetermined. Mismatch with germline at one junction end may stem from a read error.

CDR3 length: 12 residues. Germline V CDR1 and CDR2: SGHAT, FQNNGV. General study results and limits: Few additional T cells are recruited per seasonal influenza vaccination, authors suggested.

TCRdb reanalysed the RT-PCR reads using MiXCR and keeps one entry per CDR3 protein. The top ten hold approximately 10% of the sample, which has about 780,000 distinct CDR3 sequences, about 18% seen once. The chain recombines TRBV11-2 with TRBJ2-7, with D perhaps TRBD2 (5 bases). This sequence originates from a man in his forties or fifties who received an inactivated influenza vaccine. Sequencing was performed on PBMCs from blood, taken around 5 days after vaccination. CDR3 sequence (DNA): TGTGCCAGCAGCTTAGAGGGCGCTAGCTTGAACTTC. Encoded protein: CASSLEGASLNF.